The 12 T cell receptor beta chains listed next were all sequenced from one sample in a study of blood T cells in healthy people across ages. Combining a sample-barcoded 5' primer with a J-beta primer mix, a second PCR ran for about 7 to 12 cycles. From the 5' RACE reads, TCRdb called clonotypes with MiXCR, one entry per CDR3 protein. Among hundreds of thousands of distinct CDR3 sequences listed, 52% were seen once. The sequenced sample was blood. The receptors shown here come from a woman at least 80 years old in good health.

The chain employs TRBV29-1 and TRBJ1-2, with D possibly TRBD1 on 6 matching bases. In germline, CDR1 is SQVTM, CDR2 ANQGSEA. This CDR3 has 17 amino acids. V was shortened by 0 bases and J by 3 bases, with 20 bases between the two germline ends. As DNA, the CDR3 is TGCAGCGTTGAAGATTATCCAGGGGCGATCTCTGACTATGGCTACACCTTC. It yields the protein CSVEDYPGAISDYGYTF.

This clonotype was seen at least ten times. The chain employs TRBV20-1 and TRBJ2-5, with D tentatively TRBD2 (7 bases). CDR1 is DFQATT, CDR2 SNEGSKA, per germline (reference sequence). This CDR3 is 18 amino acids long. Trimming took off 0 bases at V and 4 bases at J, with 24 bases between the two ends. The DNA of the CDR3 is TGCAGTGCTAGAGAGGGCATGGAGAGGGGGGGCATGAGAGAGACCCAGTACTTC. This translates into CSAREGMERGGMRETQYF.

Regarding this clonotype: A clone one base away is much larger, so this may be a read error. The chain joins TRBV6-1 to TRBJ2-3; D not certain. Looked up from germline, CDR1 is MNHNS and CDR2 is SASEGT. There are 14 residues in the CDR3. Trimming removed 6 bases from V and 0 bases from J, with 10 bases in between. CDR3 nucleotide sequence: TGTGCCAGCAGCACCCTGATAAGCACAGATACGCAGTATTTT. Its protein is CASSTLISTDTQYF.

This clonotype turned up a few times. The rearrangement links TRBV28 to TRBJ1-1; D is undetermined. The CDR3 length is 12 residues. V lost 8 bases to trimming and J lost 3 bases, with 10 bases between them. The germline V gene encodes CDR1 MDHEN and CDR2 SYDVKM. In DNA, the CDR3 is TGTGCCAGCCGCCCTCTGTACACTGAAGCTTTCTTT. Translated: CASRPLYTEAFF.

In this sample, this clonotype turned up a few times. The genes are TRBV30 and TRBJ1-5, with D perhaps matching TRBD1 (5 bases). V shed 3 bases and J shed 4 bases, with 10 bases lying between them. This CDR3 is 13 amino acids long. Germline V gene data show CDR1 as GTSNPN and CDR2 as SVGIG (reference sequence). Here the CDR3 DNA reads TGTGCCTGGAGGTGGGGACCTAATCAGCCCCAGCATTTT. Amino acid sequence: CAWRWGPNQPQHF.

About this clonotype: A junction boundary mismatches the germline segment, possibly from a read error. The CDR3 nucleotides are TGTGTCATCAGTGAGCCGACAGTCGGAACCGGGGAGCTGTTTTTT. Its translation: CVISEPTVGTGELFF. J is TRBJ2-2 and V is TRBV10-3; D possibly corresponds to TRBD1 (5 bases). The CDR3 totals 15 residues. Germline CDR1 and CDR2: ENHRY and SYGVKD.

V usage is TRBV18 and J usage is TRBJ2-3; D unresolved. The length of the CDR3 is 17 residues. Between the trimmed V and J ends, which lost 0 bases and 3 bases, there was a span of 16 bases. CDR1 is KGHSH and CDR2 is LQKENI in the germline V gene. The CDR3 DNA reads TGTGCCAGCTCACCACCGGGCGCCGGATTAGGAACAGATACGCAGTATTTT. Translation gives CASSPPGAGLGTDTQYF. Together with reference TRBV18 and TRBJ2-3, the CDR3 gives the full variable domain: NAGVMQNPRHLVRRRGQEARLRCSPMKGHSHVYWYRQLPEEGLKFMVYLQKENIIDESGMPKERFSAEFPKEGPSILRIQQVVRGDSAAYFCASSPPGAGLGTDTQYFGPGTRLTVL.

This clonotype was seen at least ten times. This chain uses TRBV29-1 with TRBJ2-4; 8 nucleotides line up with TRBD2. V lost 4 bases and J lost 0; bases outside the gene matches: 11. There are 17 residues in the CDR3. Germline V gene data show CDR1 as SQVTM and CDR2 as ANQGSEA. Here the CDR3 reads CSVAGGVGLLAKNIQYF. CDR3 coding DNA: TGCAGCGTTGCCGGGGGGGTAGGGTTACTAGCCAAAAACATTCAGTACTTC.

V gene TRBV28 combines with J gene TRBJ2-3; a weak D match, TRBD2 (6 bases). Looked up from germline, CDR1 is MDHEN and CDR2 is SYDVKM. The V gene lost 6 bases and the J gene lost 4 bases, with 20 bases spanning the gap. The length of the CDR3 is 16 residues. The CDR3 bases are TGTGCCAGCAGGCCACTCTGGGAGGAGCTCGCAGATACGCAGTATTTT. As protein: CASRPLWEELADTQYF.

This clonotype was picked up many times. This chain connects TRBV3-1 to TRBJ2-5; no reliable D call. Trimming left V 4 bases short and J 2 bases short, with 11 bases between. CDR1 and CDR2 (germline): LGHDT, YNNKEL (reference sequence). This CDR3 has 14 residues. CDR3 sequence reads: CASSRRASQETQYF. CDR3 nucleotide sequence: TGTGCCAGCAGCCGCCGGGCTTCTCAAGAGACCCAGTACTTC.

Ten or more counts support this clonotype. The chain joins TRBV6-4 to TRBJ2-1; 9 bases line up with TRBD1. The junction had 5 bases not matched to a gene; V was cut back by 3 bases and J by 8 bases. The CDR3 covers 14 residues. In germline, CDR1 is MRHNA, CDR2 SNTAGT. The CDR3 DNA reads TGTGCCAGCAGTGAGGGAACAGGGGGCGATGAGCAGTTCTTC. Translation gives CASSEGTGGDEQFF.

The rearrangement uses TRBV30 and TRBJ2-2; D not resolved. The length of the CDR3 is 12 residues. Germline loops: CDR1 GTSNPN, CDR2 SVGIG (reference sequence). V gave up 3 bases and J gave up 6 bases, with 8 bases separating them. The CDR3 here is CAWRTRSGELFF. CDR3 coding DNA: TGTGCCTGGAGAACCCGATCCGGGGAGCTGTTTTTT.